Below, 9 T cell receptor beta chains from the same sample are listed, as sequenced in a study of cytomegalovirus exposure and HLA in healthy donors. It was with 60 Vbeta and 13 Jbeta primers that the PCR ran. Assay: immunoSEQ multiplex PCR; the TCRdb copy retains only in-frame clones and omits some. The repertoire holds about 160,000 clones, with about three fifths as singletons. Sequenced input: PBMCs. The receptor set was obtained from a woman aged 55-75 years in good health and CMV-seropositive.

V usage is TRBV5-1 and J usage is TRBJ2-1, with TRBD2 matching 8 bases. Unmatched junction bases numbered 15, after V lost 5 bases and J lost 5 bases. The CDR3 spans 17 residues. Germline CDR1 and CDR2: SGHRS and YFSETQ. CDR3 sequence: CASSSFAGTSLNNEQFF. For the CDR3, the DNA is TGCGCCAGCAGTTCTTTCGCCGGGACTAGTCTCAACAATGAGCAGTTCTTC.

In the case of this clone: The sample carries other DNA sequences with the same CDR3. The CDR3 sequence is CASSLGSSGNYNEQFF. The CDR3 DNA sequence: TGTGCCAGCAGCTTAGGATCCAGCGGGAACTACAATGAGCAGTTCTTC. The V call is TRBV7-2, the J call TRBJ2-1; 7 nucleotides match TRBD2. The V and J ends lost 1 base and 3 bases, in that order; junction bases with no gene match: 6. The CDR3 is made up of 16 amino acids. Germline V lookup: CDR1 SGHTA, CDR2 FQGNSA.

Worth noting for this clone: Other DNA sequences in the sample encode the same CDR3. V usage is TRBV18 and J usage is TRBJ2-5; D is ambiguous. Germline V gene sequence: CDR1 KGHSH, CDR2 LQKENI. V was cut by 6 bases and J by 0 bases, with 5 bases left in between. The CDR3 has 12 residues. The DNA for the CDR3 is TGTGCCAGCTCGTCGTACCAAGAGACCCAGTACTTC. This encodes CASSSYQETQYF.

V usage is TRBV6-1 and J usage is TRBJ2-3; TRBD2 matches at 16 bases. J gave up 1 base and V 4 bases, and 8 bases lay outside the gene matches. The V gene's germline CDR1 is MNHNS and CDR2 SASEGT. This CDR3 spans 19 amino acids. The chain's CDR3 is CASSVGTSGRALGTDTQYF. CDR3 DNA sequence: TGTGCCAGCAGTGTCGGGACTAGCGGGAGGGCCCTCGGCACAGATACGCAGTATTTT.

This clone was counted a few times. The J gene is TRBJ1-4, the V gene TRBV14; D is ambiguous. V gave up 0 bases and J gave up 6 bases, with 11 bases separating them. Germline lookup yields CDR1 SGHDN and CDR2 FVKESK. The CDR3 length is 15 residues. CDR3 DNA sequence: TGTGCCAGCAGCCAAGATTACGGGATTCATGAAAAACTGTTTTTT. This sequence encodes CASSQDYGIHEKLFF. The complete variable domain, with remaining parts taken from reference TRBV14 and TRBJ1-4, reads EAGVTQFPSHSVIEKGQTVTLRCDPISGHDNLYWYRRVMGKEIKFLLHFVKESKQDESGMPNNRFLAERTGGTYSTLKVQPAELEDSGVYFCASSQDYGIHEKLFFGSGTQLSVL.

Only a few counts were recorded for this clone. The chain uses TRBV19 and TRBJ2-5; 8 nucleotides match TRBD1. V trimming: 5 bases; J trimming: 4 bases; junction bases outside the gene matches: 6. The CDR3 runs to 14 residues. Germline CDR1 LNHDA, CDR2 SQIVND (reference sequence). CDR3 sequence (DNA): TGTGCCAGTAGTGACCCTGGACAGGGAGAGACCCAGTACTTC. It encodes CASSDPGQGETQYF.

There are a few counts of this clone. V gene TRBV19 combines with J gene TRBJ1-5, with D unclear. This CDR3 comprises 15 residues. The V gene lost 6 bases and the J gene lost 0 bases, with 12 bases spanning the gap. Germline assignment: CDR1 LNHDA and CDR2 SQIVND (reference sequence). CDR3 loop: CASSNKDFSNQPQHF. CDR3 nucleotides: TGTGCCAGTAGCAATAAGGACTTTAGCAATCAGCCCCAGCATTTT.

The chain combines TRBV6-5 with TRBJ2-1; perhaps TRBD2 as D (5 bases). Germline values: CDR1 MNHEY, CDR2 SVGAGI. Between the trimmed V and J ends, which lost 6 bases and 7 bases, there was a span of 16 bases. The length of the CDR3 is 14 residues. The CDR3 DNA reads TGTGCCAGCAGAAGCGTTTCTAGCTTAAATGAGCAGTTCTTC. Its protein product is CASRSVSSLNEQFF.

The chain has TRBV7-2 and TRBJ2-3; D may be TRBD2 (5 bases). CDR1 and CDR2 (germline): SGHTA, FQGNSA. Trimming cost V 0 bases and J 0 bases, with 13 bases left between them. The CDR3 covers 17 residues. CDR3: CASSLASSTRSTDTQYF. The CDR3 DNA reads as TGTGCCAGCAGCTTAGCTTCGTCAACTAGGAGCACAGATACGCAGTATTTT.